Listed below are T cell receptor beta chains from one sample, sequenced in a study of blood T cell repertoires in COVID-19. Clones were sequenced by immunoSEQ multiplex PCR, and TCRdb holds only the in-frame ones, with some missing. The repertoire holds 200,000 to 300,000 clones, with about 89% as singletons. The sequenced sample consisted of peripheral blood. The source of these receptors is a man aged 35-49 years who had recovered from COVID-19. CDR3s include the opening cysteine and the closing phenylalanine or tryptophan. A D gene is named only where the DNA matches it firmly. Only some rows state a clone size, as once, few, many or a class for expanded clones.

j_gene	abundance	v_gene	d_gene	CDR3aa	CDR3nt
TRBJ2-3	-	TRBV5-4	TRBD2	CASSLGAGDTDTQYF	TGTGCCAGCAGCTTGGGAGCGGGGGACACAGATACGCAGTATTTT
TRBJ2-7	-	TRBV3-1/TRBV3-2	TRBD1	CASSQKQGFPLYEQYF	TGTGCCAGCAGCCAGAAACAGGGGTTTCCCCTCTACGAGCAGTACTTC
TRBJ2-5	-	TRBV7-6	TRBD2	CASSLGWKAGGQTQYF	TGTGCCAGCAGCTTAGGGTGGAAAGCGGGGGGCCAGACCCAGTACTTC
TRBJ1-3	-	TRBV18	-	CASSPNTRRFGNTIYF	TGTGCCAGCTCACCAAATACGCGCAGGTTTGGAAACACCATATATTTT
TRBJ2-3	-	TRBV7-6	-	CASSLGQFTDTQYF	TGTGCCAGCAGCTTAGGGCAGTTCACAGATACGCAGTATTTT
TRBJ2-7	-	TRBV6-5	-	CASKLGRQGAYEQYF	TGTGCCAGCAAACTCGGGAGACAGGGCGCCTACGAGCAGTACTTC
TRBJ1-1	-	TRBV7-2	-	CASSFLEGAEAFF	TGTGCCAGCAGCTTTCTGGAGGGTGCTGAAGCTTTCTTT
TRBJ1-3	-	TRBV3-1/TRBV3-2	TRBD1	CASSLFSRDRGRNTIYF	TGTGCCAGCAGCCTCTTTTCCCGGGACAGGGGTAGAAACACCATATATTTT
TRBJ2-7	-	TRBV5-8	TRBD1	CASSSGTAVTYEQYF	TGTGCCAGCAGCTCCGGGACAGCGGTTACCTACGAGCAGTACTTC
TRBJ1-6	few	TRBV13	-	CASRSGGSPLHF	TGTGCCAGCAGAAGTGGGGGGTCACCCCTCCACTTT
TRBJ2-7	-	TRBV19	TRBD1	CASSITGTGLYEQYF	TGTGCCAGTAGTATAACCGGGACAGGGCTGTACGAGCAGTACTTC
TRBJ1-2	-	TRBV3-1/TRBV3-2	-	CASSQESGRNGYTF	TGTGCCAGCAGCCAAGAATCGGGTCGGAACGGCTACACCTTC
TRBJ2-3	-	TRBV28	-	CASSFAGARGTDTQYF	TGTGCCAGCAGTTTTGCGGGGGCGCGAGGCACAGATACGCAGTATTTT
TRBJ2-7	-	TRBV10-2	TRBD2	CASSESITSGGLKQYF	TGCGCCAGCAGTGAGTCGATAACTAGCGGGGGTCTCAAGCAGTACTTC